The entry that follows covers one T cell receptor (beta chain) sequence. These data originate in a study of blood T cell repertoires in COVID-19. Profiling relied on immunoSEQ multiplex PCR, and the TCRdb table lists in-frame clones only, not all of them. The sample carries some 200,000 clones, about nine tenths recorded once. V dropped 6 bases and J dropped 6; count of bases not matched to a gene: 4. CDR1 is SNHLY, CDR2 FYNNEI, per germline. CDR3 length: 13 amino acids. The sample consisted of PBMCs or T cells enriched from blood (not recorded which). The TCR was taken from a woman aged 40 to 49 with acute COVID-19. The gene calls are TRBV2 and TRBJ2-7, with TRBD1 matching 11 bases. CDR3 protein: CASSGQGAFEQYF. The CDR3, as DNA: TGTGCCAGCAGCGGACAGGGGGCGTTCGAGCAGTACTTC. The full variable domain, rest sourced from reference TRBV2 and TRBJ2-7, is EPEVTQTPSHQVTQMGQEVILRCVPISNHLYFYWYRQILGQKVEFLVSFYNNEISEKSEIFDDQFSVERPDGSNFTLKIRSTKLEDSAMYFCASSGQGAFEQYFGPGTRLTVT.